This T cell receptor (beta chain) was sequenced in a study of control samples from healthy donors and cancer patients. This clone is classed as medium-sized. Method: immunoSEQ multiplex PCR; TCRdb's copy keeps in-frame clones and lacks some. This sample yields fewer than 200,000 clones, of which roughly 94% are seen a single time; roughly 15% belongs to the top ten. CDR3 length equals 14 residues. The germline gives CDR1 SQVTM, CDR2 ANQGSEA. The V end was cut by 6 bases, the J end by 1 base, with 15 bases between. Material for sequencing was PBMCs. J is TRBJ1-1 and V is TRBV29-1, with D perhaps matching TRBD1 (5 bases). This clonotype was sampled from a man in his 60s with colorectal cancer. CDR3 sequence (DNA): TGCAGCGTCGAGTGGAGAGGGGAGAACACTGAAGCTTTCTTT. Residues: CSVEWRGENTEAFF.